A single sample is the source of the 15 T cell receptor beta chains below, sequenced in a study of blood T cell repertoires in COVID-19 (dated by TCRdb to 2018 to 2020). Library preparation was by the immunoSEQ multiplex PCR assay. The source is immuneACCESS, and TCRdb retained only in-frame sequences with V and J called. Part of the clones is not carried over; for the studies checked, unresolved V genes explain less than half of this, and the remainder is unexplained. Counted in this sample were over 250,000 clones; 70% to 90% of them appeared once. Around an eighth of the sample is held by the ten biggest clonotypes. The specimen was peripheral blood. The origin of the receptors is an older woman with acute or convalescent COVID-19.

This sequence joins TRBV30 and TRBJ1-1; D gene unclear. V was trimmed by 2 bases and J by 4 bases, leaving 11 bases between them. CDR3 length equals 13 residues. In germline, CDR1 is GTSNPN, CDR2 SVGIG (reference sequence). The CDR3 is CAWSSRFGTEAFF. For the CDR3, the DNA is TGTGCCTGGAGTTCCCGATTCGGCACTGAAGCTTTCTTT.

In the case of this clone: In this CDR3 the conserved last residue, phenylalanine or tryptophan, is missing, so a read error is likely. No DNA is shown, since the ends of the CDR3 on it are uncertain; the CDR3 is the one TCRdb lists. The rearrangement joins TRBV2 to TRBJ1-4; the table assigns TRBD1, which was not confirmed against the DNA. The CDR3 extends over 12 residues, inclusive of both ends. CDR1 is SNHLY and CDR2 is FYNNEI in the germline V gene. CDR3 residues: CASSEGGPPNPI.

The V call is TRBV4-2, the J call TRBJ2-1; a possible D gene is TRBD1 (6 bases). V shed 3 bases and J shed 11 bases, with 17 bases lying between them. The germline gives CDR1 LGHNA, CDR2 YNFKEQ. The CDR3 loop spans 14 amino acids. The CDR3 region is CASSQGLSGAQQFF. The CDR3 DNA reads as TGTGCCAGCAGCCAGGGTCTCTCAGGGGCCCAGCAGTTCTTC.

The chain recombines TRBV14 with TRBJ2-2; tentatively, D is TRBD2 (6 bases). The CDR3 length is 17 residues. V was trimmed by 0 bases and J by 7 bases, leaving 18 bases between them. Germline V lookup: CDR1 SGHDN, CDR2 FVKESK. The CDR3 DNA reads TGTGCCAGCAGCCAAGACCAGAGGAGGGCCTGGTTCGGGGAGCTGTTTTTT. This gives the protein CASSQDQRRAWFGELFF.

V gene TRBV2 combines with J gene TRBJ2-2; 9 bases agree with TRBD2. The length of the CDR3 is 16 residues. Trimming took 4 bases from V and 0 from J; bases not matched to a gene: 3. Germline CDR1 and CDR2: SNHLY and FYNNEI. In DNA form, the CDR3 reads TGTGCCAGCAGTGGACTAGCGGTCGCGAACACCGGGGAGCTGTTTTTT. It translates to CASSGLAVANTGELFF. The complete variable domain, with remaining parts taken from reference TRBV2 and TRBJ2-2, reads EPEVTQTPSHQVTQMGQEVILRCVPISNHLYFYWYRQILGQKVEFLVSFYNNEISEKSEIFDDQFSVERPDGSNFTLKIRSTKLEDSAMYFCASSGLAVANTGELFFGEGSRLTVL.

The chain combines TRBV28 with TRBJ1-4; D gene ambiguous. The V and J ends lost 3 bases and 6 bases respectively, with 17 bases between them. The germline V gene encodes CDR1 MDHEN and CDR2 SYDVKM. The CDR3 runs to 16 residues. The CDR3 sequence: CASSFSAGFKDEKLFF. Here the CDR3 DNA reads TGTGCCAGCAGTTTTTCGGCGGGTTTTAAGGATGAAAAACTGTTTTTT.

The chain combines TRBV7-6 with TRBJ2-1; a weak D match, TRBD1 (6 bases). The CDR3 runs 17 residues. V was cut by 0 bases and J by 5 bases, with 17 bases left in between. The V gene's germline CDR1 is SGHVS and CDR2 FNYEAQ. The CDR3 protein is CASSLAPGQQGDNEQFF. DNA for the CDR3: TGTGCCAGCAGCTTAGCGCCGGGACAACAGGGTGACAATGAGCAGTTCTTC.

This rearrangement joins TRBV28 to TRBJ2-5; no reliable D call. Germline assignment: CDR1 MDHEN and CDR2 SYDVKM. CDR3 length: 11 amino acids. Trimming pared 8 bases from V and 5 bases from J, leaving 9 bases between. CDR3 nucleotides: TGTGCCAGCCGAGTTTCGGAGACCCAGTACTTC. This codes for CASRVSETQYF.

This chain joins TRBV5-1 and TRBJ1-1, with TRBD1 matching 8 bases. Losses at the gene ends were 5 bases for V and 2 bases for J; bases not matched to a gene: 5. Germline CDR1 reads SGHRS; CDR2 reads YFSETQ. The CDR3 spans 14 residues. CDR3 coding DNA: TGCGCCAGCAGGGAAGGGACAGGCAACACTGAAGCTTTCTTT. Amino acids: CASREGTGNTEAFF.

The chain recombines TRBV7-2 with TRBJ2-2; 7 nucleotides agree with TRBD1. The length of the CDR3 is 14 residues. With 5 bases clipped from V and 6 bases from J, the junction kept 6 bases outside the gene matches. Germline-derived CDR1 and CDR2 are SGHTA and FQGNSA. The CDR3 protein is CASSKDRVAGELFF. The DNA for the CDR3 is TGTGCCAGCAGCAAAGACAGGGTAGCCGGGGAGCTGTTTTTT.

The CDR3 DNA follows: TGTGCCAGTAGTGCCAAGCGGAACACTGAAGCTTTCTTT. Translated: CASSAKRNTEAFF. The V call is TRBV19, the J call TRBJ1-1, with D hard to call. Germline lookup yields CDR1 LNHDA and CDR2 SQIVND (reference sequence). V was clipped by 5 bases and J by 1 base, with 8 bases between them. The CDR3 sequence is 13 residues long.

The chain links TRBV24-1 to TRBJ2-5; 7 positions match TRBD1. This CDR3 comprises 16 residues. V gave up 1 base and J gave up 4 bases; unmatched junction bases: 8. Germline-derived CDR1 and CDR2 are KGHDR and SFDVKD. The CDR3 reads CATSDFFKGAGETQYF. In nucleotides, the CDR3 is TGTGCCACCAGTGATTTTTTCAAGGGGGCCGGAGAGACCCAGTACTTC.

CDR3 sequence reads: CASSGGVQPQHF. CDR3 coding DNA: TGTGCCAGCAGTGGCGGAGTTCAGCCCCAGCATTTT. The chain employs TRBV2 and TRBJ1-5; no firm D call. Trimming removed 4 bases at V and 6 bases at J, with 7 bases between. Germline assignment: CDR1 SNHLY and CDR2 FYNNEI. There are 12 residues in the CDR3.

On this clone: Within the sample, other DNA sequences also encode this same CDR3. The rearrangement joins TRBV12-3 or TRBV12-4 to TRBJ1-2, with unresolved D. This CDR3 spans 13 amino acids. The V end lost 6 bases, the J end lost 3 bases, and 11 bases lay between the germline ends. CDR3 DNA sequence: TGTGCCAGCAGCCTAAACCGGGACTATGGCTACACCTTC. This gives the protein CASSLNRDYGYTF.

The chain carries TRBV3-1 (or the pseudogene TRBV3-2) and TRBJ1-2; 12 nucleotides align to TRBD1. Germline CDR1 and CDR2: LGHDT and YNNKEL (reference sequence). The V gene end was trimmed by 3 bases and the J gene end by 5 bases; junction bases not matched to a gene: 4. The CDR3 totals 15 residues. CDR3 protein: CASSHGTGGLYGYTF. In nucleotides, the CDR3 is TGTGCCAGCAGCCACGGGACAGGGGGCCTGTATGGCTACACCTTC.